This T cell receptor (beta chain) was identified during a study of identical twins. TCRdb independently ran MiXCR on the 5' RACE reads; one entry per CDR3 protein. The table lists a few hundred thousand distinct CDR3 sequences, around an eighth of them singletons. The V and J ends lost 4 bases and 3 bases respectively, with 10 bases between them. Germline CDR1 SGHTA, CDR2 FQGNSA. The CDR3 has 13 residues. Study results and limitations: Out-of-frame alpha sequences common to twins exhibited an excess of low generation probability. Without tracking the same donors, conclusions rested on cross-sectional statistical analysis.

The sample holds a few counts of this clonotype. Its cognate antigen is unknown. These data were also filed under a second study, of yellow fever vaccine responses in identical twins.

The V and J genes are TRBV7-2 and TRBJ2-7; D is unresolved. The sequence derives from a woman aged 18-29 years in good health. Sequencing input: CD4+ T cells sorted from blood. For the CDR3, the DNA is TGTGCCAGCAGCTCGAACTACGGCTACGAGCAGTACTTC. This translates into CASSSNYGYEQYF.